Below, 13 T cell receptor beta chains from the same sample are listed, as sequenced in a study of T cell repertoires in cytomegalovirus infection. TCRdb ran MiXCR on the reads and lists one entry per CDR3 protein. The sample lists around 490,000 distinct CDR3 sequences; 26% were seen once. The specimen sequenced was PBMCs. Every receptor here comes from a human donor in good health (CMV status not recorded). Some clones in this sample may be carry-over from other donors' samples.

The V and J genes are TRBV7-9 and TRBJ2-1; D possibly corresponds to TRBD1 (6 bases). The CDR3 consists of 12 residues. The V end was cut by 4 bases, the J end by 10 bases, with 11 bases between. Germline CDR1 is SEHNR and CDR2 is FQNEAQ (reference sequence). The CDR3 sequence is CASSSRTAEQFF. The CDR3 nucleotides are TGTGCCAGCAGCTCCAGGACAGCCGAGCAGTTCTTC.

V and J are TRBV27 and TRBJ1-2, with D maybe TRBD1 (5 bases). V gave up 2 bases and J gave up 6 bases, with 10 bases separating them. The CDR3 is 13 residues long. Germline V gives CDR1 MNHEY, CDR2 SMNVEV (reference sequence). CDR3 sequence: CASSLKGVDGYTF. For the CDR3, the DNA is TGTGCCAGCAGTTTAAAAGGGGTGGATGGCTACACCTTC.

J is TRBJ2-3 and V is TRBV12-3 or TRBV12-4, with D possibly matching TRBD2 (7 bases). The length of the CDR3 is 15 residues. The ends were cut back, 6 bases at V and 0 bases at J, with 13 bases in the middle. The CDR3 sequence is CASRAGQLSTDTQYF. As DNA, the CDR3 is TGTGCCAGCAGAGCGGGACAACTAAGCACAGATACGCAGTATTTT.

The chain is built from TRBV20-1 and TRBJ1-5, with D possibly TRBD1 on 5 matching bases. The V end lost 3 bases, the J end lost 1 base, and 10 bases lay between the germline ends. CDR3 length: 14 residues. Germline V gene data show CDR1 as DFQATT and CDR2 as SNEGSKA (reference sequence). Written as DNA, the CDR3 is TGCAGTGCTAGTAACCAGGGCAGCAATCAGCCCCAGCATTTT. It encodes CSASNQGSNQPQHF.

The V and J genes are TRBV7-2 and TRBJ2-4; TRBD2 aligns across 14 bases. J was trimmed by 3 bases and V by 1 base; bases with no gene match: 2. This CDR3 is 17 amino acids long. In germline, CDR1 is SGHTA, CDR2 FQGNSA. The CDR3 DNA reads TGTGCCAGCAGCTTAGGGGGACTAGCGGGAGTCAAAAACATTCAGTACTTC. Translated, it gives CASSLGGLAGVKNIQYF.

J is TRBJ1-5 and V is TRBV20-1; D possibly corresponds to TRBD1 (6 bases). V lost 3 bases to trimming and J lost 3 bases, with 9 bases between them. Germline CDR1 is DFQATT and CDR2 is SNEGSKA (reference sequence). The CDR3 has 13 residues. The CDR3 is CSASGQNNQPQHF. CDR3 nucleotide sequence: TGCAGTGCTAGCGGACAGAACAATCAGCCCCAGCATTTT.

This clonotype was seen a handful of times. The genes are TRBV27 and TRBJ2-1; 15 positions agree with TRBD2. Germline values: CDR1 MNHEY, CDR2 SMNVEV (reference sequence). The CDR3 contains 17 residues. The V segment lost 6 bases and the J segment 2 bases; nucleotides outside the gene matches: 5. The CDR3 DNA is TGTGCCAGCAGAGCCGGACTAGCGGGAGGGCCCTACAATGAGCAGTTCTTC. This sequence encodes CASRAGLAGGPYNEQFF.

The V call is TRBV3-1, the J call TRBJ2-7; weak D call: TRBD1 (6 bases). Trimming removed 6 bases at V and 6 bases at J, with 15 bases between. CDR3 size: 13 residues. Germline CDR1 LGHDT, CDR2 YNNKEL (reference sequence). CDR3 DNA: TGTGCCAGCAGGAAACAGGGCACGGGCGAGCAGTACTTC. It translates to CASRKQGTGEQYF.

This clonotype turned up a few times. The chain couples TRBV7-9 to TRBJ1-6; TRBD1 matches at 8 bases. There are 14 residues in the CDR3. Trimming cost V 1 base and J 8 bases; bases outside gene matches: 1. Looked up from germline, CDR1 is SEHNR and CDR2 is FQNEAQ (reference sequence). CDR3 DNA: TGTGCCAGCAGCTTAGGCAGGGGGCATTCACCCCTCCACTTT. The encoded protein is CASSLGRGHSPLHF.

This clonotype was observed a few times. The rearrangement uses TRBV24-1 and TRBJ2-5, with TRBD2 matching 9 bases. The junction had 12 bases not matched to a gene; V was cut back by 0 bases and J by 5 bases. The CDR3 runs to 18 residues. CDR1 KGHDR and CDR2 SFDVKD come from the germline V gene. The CDR3: CATSDLQGTSKSRETQYF. The DNA of the CDR3 is TGTGCCACCAGTGATTTGCAGGGGACTAGCAAAAGCAGGGAGACCCAGTACTTC.

This clonotype occurred a few times. The V gene is TRBV6-5, the J gene TRBJ1-1; TRBD1 is a possible D gene (5 bases). Germline CDR1 reads MNHEY; CDR2 reads SVGAGI. Trimming left V 3 bases short and J 3 bases short, with 14 bases between. This CDR3 is built from 15 residues. The CDR3 sequence is CASSYGGWGDTEAFF. CDR3 nucleotides: TGTGCCAGCAGTTATGGCGGCTGGGGGGACACTGAAGCTTTCTTT.

This clonotype was seen a handful of times. The chain carries TRBV19 and TRBJ1-3, with D unclear. V lost 4 bases and J lost 1, with 5 bases in between. The CDR3 spans 13 residues. Germline V gene data show CDR1 as LNHDA and CDR2 as SQIVND (reference sequence). The CDR3 region is CASSRPSGNTIYF. The CDR3 DNA follows: TGTGCCAGTAGTAGGCCATCTGGAAACACCATATATTTT.

This rearrangement joins TRBV27 to TRBJ1-2; 7 nucleotides match TRBD1. Germline V gives CDR1 MNHEY, CDR2 SMNVEV (reference sequence). The trim removed 6 bases at V and 5 bases at J, leaving 9 bases unmatched. The CDR3 covers 14 residues. The CDR3: CASSDRASRYGYTF. CDR3 DNA: TGTGCCAGCAGCGACAGGGCGTCACGATATGGCTACACCTTC.